These 21 T cell receptor beta chains share one sample of origin, sequenced in a study of chemoradiotherapy in HPV16-positive cancers. The protocol was immunoSEQ multiplex PCR, while the TCRdb copy is restricted to in-frame clones and leaves out a portion. The data contain around 53,000 clones, roughly nine tenths of them singletons. Sequences were derived from blood, sampled from a patient who underwent chemoradiotherapy. These receptors all come from a human donor with HPV-associated anogenital cancer.

The chain joins TRBV9 to TRBJ2-5; D is unclear. Near its end, the DNA agrees better with TRBJ2-7, so the J call may be wrong. The CDR3 is 14 residues long. CDR1 and CDR2 (germline): SGDLS, YYNGEE. As DNA, the CDR3 is TGTGCCAGCAGCCCGAGTTCCTTCTCCTACGAGCAGTACTTC. Protein: CASSPSSFSYEQYF.

V is TRBV7-2 and J is TRBJ2-2; the match to TRBD2 covers 9 bases. The V and J ends lost 1 base and 6 bases, in that order; junction bases with no gene match: 6. Germline lookup yields CDR1 SGHTA and CDR2 FQGNSA. CDR3 length: 16 amino acids. This CDR3 is CASSLVGGGASGELFF. The CDR3 nucleotides are TGTGCCAGCAGCTTAGTCGGCGGGGGGGCCTCCGGGGAGCTGTTTTTT.

The V and J genes are TRBV6-1 and TRBJ1-5; the match to TRBD1 covers 8 bases. CDR3 length: 14 residues. V shed 7 bases, J shed 8 bases, and the junction held 10 bases outside the gene matches. Germline assignment: CDR1 MNHNS and CDR2 SASEGT. The CDR3: CASIERAGGEPQHF. CDR3 DNA: TGTGCCAGCATCGAAAGGGCAGGGGGCGAGCCCCAGCATTTT.

This sequence joins TRBV27 and TRBJ1-6; D unclear. This CDR3 contains 12 residues. Germline values: CDR1 MNHEY, CDR2 SMNVEV (reference sequence). Deletions cut 10 bases from V and 7 bases from J, with 11 bases between. CDR3: CATTAGNSPLHF. In DNA form, the CDR3 reads TGTGCCACCACCGCGGGGAATTCACCCCTCCACTTT.

The rearrangement links TRBV9 to TRBJ2-3, with TRBD2 matching 10 bases. Unmatched junction bases numbered 11, after V lost 4 bases and J lost 3 bases. The CDR3 totals 17 residues. Germline lookup yields CDR1 SGDLS and CDR2 YYNGEE. The CDR3 loop reads CASSLLSGGATTDTQYF. The CDR3 bases are TGTGCCAGCAGCCTACTGAGCGGGGGGGCGACGACAGATACGCAGTATTTT.

The V and J genes are TRBV4-2 and TRBJ1-1; D possibly corresponds to TRBD1 (5 bases). The V end was cut by 0 bases, the J end by 4 bases, with 12 bases between. Germline V gene lookup returns CDR1 LGHNA and CDR2 YNFKEQ. This CDR3 has 15 amino acids. DNA for the CDR3: TGTGCCAGCAGCCAAGATTGGGGGTTGGGCACTGAAGCTTTCTTT. Amino acids: CASSQDWGLGTEAFF.

Only one count was recorded for this clone. The rearrangement joins TRBV10-1 to TRBJ1-6, with D perhaps matching TRBD1 (6 bases). This CDR3 has 13 residues. Trimming pared 8 bases from V and 10 bases from J, leaving 15 bases between. The germline V gene has CDR1 WNHNN and CDR2 SYGVQD (reference sequence). CDR3 nucleotide sequence: TGCGCCAGCTCGGACAGTCGGCGATCACCCCTCCACTTT. Translated: CASSDSRRSPLHF.

V usage is TRBV20-1 and J usage is TRBJ2-7, with D hard to call. There are 11 residues in the CDR3. Germline CDR1 and CDR2: DFQATT and SNEGSKA (reference sequence). Between the trimmed V and J ends, which lost 3 bases and 0 bases, there was a span of 3 bases. This CDR3 reads CSASDSYEQYF. CDR3 in DNA: TGCAGTGCTAGTGACTCCTACGAGCAGTACTTC.

This clone was counted once. The V call is TRBV6-1, the J call TRBJ1-5; no clear D. Germline CDR1 and CDR2: MNHNS and SASEGT. There are 13 residues in the CDR3. CDR3 in DNA: TGTGGGACGTTGGAGGTTAAACATCAGCCCCAGCATTTT. Amino acids: CGTLEVKHQPQHF.

This chain connects TRBV6-5 to TRBJ1-5, with D unclear. The CDR3 length is 15 residues. The germline V gene encodes CDR1 MNHEY and CDR2 SVGAGI. V was pared by 0 bases and J by 1 base, with 7 bases between. The CDR3 protein is CASSYSRLSNQPQHF. Here the CDR3 DNA reads TGTGCCAGCAGTTACTCGAGGCTCAGCAATCAGCCCCAGCATTTT.

The V gene is TRBV5-1, the J gene TRBJ2-2; tentative D call: TRBD1 (6 bases). Trimming took 0 bases from V and 5 from J, leaving 17 bases between them. Germline-derived CDR1 and CDR2 are SGHRS and YFSETQ. CDR3 size: 17 residues. The CDR3: CASSLGEGVLSTGELFF. CDR3 in DNA: TGCGCCAGCAGCTTGGGAGAGGGGGTATTATCAACCGGGGAGCTGTTTTTT.

J is TRBJ1-5 and V is TRBV5-1; the D gene is possibly TRBD1 (6 bases). V was shortened by 4 bases and J by 5 bases, with 10 bases between the two germline ends. Germline-derived CDR1 and CDR2 are SGHRS and YFSETQ. The length of the CDR3 is 13 residues. Here the CDR3 DNA reads TGCGCCAGCAGCCAGTCAGGGGATCAGCCCCAGCATTTT. Translated, it gives CASSQSGDQPQHF.

V usage is TRBV12-5 and J usage is TRBJ2-1; 11 bases map to TRBD2. The trim removed 1 base at V and 5 bases at J, leaving 4 bases unmatched. This CDR3 region has 16 residues. Germline lookup yields CDR1 LGHNT and CDR2 FRNRAP. CDR3 region: CASGLELAGVDNEQFF. DNA for the CDR3: TGTGCTAGTGGTTTGGAACTAGCGGGAGTGGACAATGAGCAGTTCTTC.

The chain recombines TRBV4-3 with TRBJ2-7, with 11 nucleotides matching TRBD1. From germline, CDR1 is LGHNA and CDR2 YSLEER. CDR3 length equals 17 residues. Losses at the gene ends were 0 bases for V and 6 bases for J; bases not matched to a gene: 10. CDR3 residues: CASSQESVGQGAGEQYF. For the CDR3, the DNA is TGCGCCAGCAGCCAAGAGAGCGTAGGACAGGGGGCGGGCGAGCAGTACTTC.

This rearrangement joins TRBV7-9 to TRBJ2-3, with 8 nucleotides matching TRBD2. Germline CDR1 reads SEHNR; CDR2 reads FQNEAQ (reference sequence). The CDR3 consists of 16 residues. V trimming: 3 bases; J trimming: 4 bases; junction bases outside the gene matches: 9. The CDR3 sequence: CASSFGAGGQADTQYF. The DNA for the CDR3 is TGTGCCAGCAGCTTTGGGGCGGGAGGCCAGGCAGATACGCAGTATTTT. The full variable domain, rest sourced from reference TRBV7-9 and TRBJ2-3, is DTGVSQNPRHKITKRGQNVTFRCDPISEHNRLYWYRQTLGQGPEFLTYFQNEAQLEKSRLLSDRFSAERPKGSFSTLEIQRTEQGDSAMYLCASSFGAGGQADTQYFGPGTRLTVL.

The genes are TRBV4-1 and TRBJ1-3, with 7 nucleotides matching TRBD1. The CDR3 totals 15 residues. The trim removed 0 bases at V and 6 bases at J, leaving 5 bases unmatched. CDR1 is MGHRA, CDR2 YSYEKL, per germline. The CDR3 loop reads CASSQETGWINTIYF. In DNA form, the CDR3 reads TGCGCCAGCAGCCAAGAGACAGGGTGGATAAACACCATATATTTT.

CDR3: CASTQGFTEAFF. CDR3 in DNA: TGTGCCAGCACCCAGGGTTTCACTGAAGCTTTCTTT. The chain links TRBV7-9 to TRBJ1-1, with a possible D match to TRBD1 (5 bases). CDR3 size: 12 residues. Deletions cut 7 bases from V and 4 bases from J, with 10 bases between. Germline CDR1 is SEHNR and CDR2 is FQNEAQ (reference sequence). The whole variable domain, filled in from reference TRBV7-9 and TRBJ1-1, reads DTGVSQNPRHKITKRGQNVTFRCDPISEHNRLYWYRQTLGQGPEFLTYFQNEAQLEKSRLLSDRFSAERPKGSFSTLEIQRTEQGDSAMYLCASTQGFTEAFFGQGTRLTVV.

V is TRBV4-3 and J is TRBJ1-1; weak D call: TRBD1 (6 bases). Germline loops: CDR1 LGHNA, CDR2 YSLEER. Trimming shortened V by 1 base and J by 0 bases, and 12 bases separated the two germline ends. The CDR3 has 16 amino acids. In DNA form, the CDR3 reads TGCGCCAGCAGCCAAGGGATAGGACAGATGAACACTGAAGCTTTCTTT. This codes for CASSQGIGQMNTEAFF.

A note on this clone: One junction end does not reproduce the germline sequence, and a read error may be involved. The genes are TRBV19 and TRBJ2-5; 8 positions match TRBD2. The CDR3 runs 14 residues. Germline V gives CDR1 LNHDA, CDR2 SQIVND (reference sequence). The CDR3 DNA follows: TGTGCCAGTACCTCCGGGACTAGGGTGGGGCTACCGCACTTC. This translates into CASTSGTRVGLPHF. Full variable domain (outside the CDR3, taken from reference TRBV19 and TRBJ2-5): DGGITQSPKYLFRKEGQNVTLSCEQNLNHDAMYWYRQDPGQGLRLIYYSQIVNDFQKGDIAEGYSVSREKKESFPLTVTSAQKNPTAFYLCASTSGTRVGLPHFGPGTRLLVL.

In its sample, this clone was seen once. The V and J genes are TRBV25-1 and TRBJ2-1, with D possibly being TRBD2 (6 bases). The CDR3 runs to 15 residues. The germline V gene encodes CDR1 MGHDK and CDR2 SYGVNS. V lost 8 bases and J lost 4, with 18 bases in between. The chain's CDR3 is CASLPPSGSYNEQFF. CDR3 in DNA: TGTGCCAGCCTACCCCCCAGCGGGTCATACAATGAGCAGTTCTTC.

The V gene is TRBV19, the J gene TRBJ2-5; TRBD2 might be the D (5 bases). The CDR3 loop spans 13 amino acids. V gave up 6 bases and J gave up 1 base, with 9 bases separating them. Germline V gives CDR1 LNHDA, CDR2 SQIVND (reference sequence). CDR3 region: CASSDYPQETQYF. The CDR3 region has the DNA TGTGCCAGTAGCGACTACCCCCAAGAGACCCAGTACTTC.